The clone carrying this T cell receptor beta chain was counted between two and nine times. The target antigen is unknown. These data are taken from a study of T-cell memory formation after mild COVID-19. Study background: TCR clusters were mostly confined to one donor each.

Study-wide findings and caveats: In second-wave clones peaking day 37, SARS-CoV-2 specificity remained unconfirmed.

TCR alpha and TCR beta cDNA libraries carrying sample barcodes and UMIs were produced by 5'RACE using constant-segment primers. A single record per CDR3 protein comes from TCRdb applying MiXCR to the 5' RACE reads. The table includes hundreds of thousands of distinct CDR3 sequences, over 15% detected once. V gave up 2 bases and J gave up 0 bases; unmatched junction bases: 2. CDR1 and CDR2 from the germline V gene are LNHNV and YYDKDF (reference sequence). The CDR3 totals 15 residues. Sequenced: PBMCs or a T cell subset sorted from them (not recorded which). The clonotype originates from an adult woman who had mild COVID-19 (a few samples of this study predate the infection). Cell type and time point are not known. The chain couples TRBV15 to TRBJ2-3; TRBD2 matches 7 bases. CDR3 amino acids: CATSRTGRSTDTQYF. The CDR3 region has the DNA TGTGCCACCAGCAGAACCGGGAGGAGCACAGATACGCAGTATTTT.